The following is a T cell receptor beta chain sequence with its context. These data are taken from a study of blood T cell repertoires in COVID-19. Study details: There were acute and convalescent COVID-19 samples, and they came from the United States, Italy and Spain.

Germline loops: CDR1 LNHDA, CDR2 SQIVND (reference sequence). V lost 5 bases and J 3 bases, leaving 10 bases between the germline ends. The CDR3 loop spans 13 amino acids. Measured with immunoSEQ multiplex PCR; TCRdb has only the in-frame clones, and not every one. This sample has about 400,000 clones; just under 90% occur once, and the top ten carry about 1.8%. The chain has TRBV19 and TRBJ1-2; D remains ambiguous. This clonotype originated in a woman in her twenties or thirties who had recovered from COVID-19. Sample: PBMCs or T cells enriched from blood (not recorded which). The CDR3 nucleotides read TGTGCCAGTAGTCCCGCCGGGGACTATGGCTACACCTTC. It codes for CASSPAGDYGYTF.